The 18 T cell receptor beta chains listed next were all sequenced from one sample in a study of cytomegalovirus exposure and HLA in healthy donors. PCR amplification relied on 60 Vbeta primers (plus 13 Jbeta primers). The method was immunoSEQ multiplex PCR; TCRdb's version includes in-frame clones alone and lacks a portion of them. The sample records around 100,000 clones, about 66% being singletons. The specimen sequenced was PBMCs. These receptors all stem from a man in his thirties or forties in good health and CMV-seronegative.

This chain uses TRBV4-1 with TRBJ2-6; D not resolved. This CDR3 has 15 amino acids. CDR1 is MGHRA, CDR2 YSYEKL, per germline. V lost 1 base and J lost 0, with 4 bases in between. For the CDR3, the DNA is TGCGCCAGCAGCCAAGGTAACTCTGGGGCCAACGTCCTGACTTTC. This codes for CASSQGNSGANVLTF.

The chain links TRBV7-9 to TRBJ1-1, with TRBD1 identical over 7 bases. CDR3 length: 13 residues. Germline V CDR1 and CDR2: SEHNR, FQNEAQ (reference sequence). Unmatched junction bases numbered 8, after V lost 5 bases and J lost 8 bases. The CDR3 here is CASSLGQPREAFF. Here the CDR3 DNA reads TGTGCCAGCAGCCTGGGACAGCCAAGGGAAGCTTTCTTT.

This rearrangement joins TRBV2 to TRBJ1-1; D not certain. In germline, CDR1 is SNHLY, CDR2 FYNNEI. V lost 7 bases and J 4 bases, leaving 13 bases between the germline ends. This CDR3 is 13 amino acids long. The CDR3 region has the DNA TGTGCCAGCACTCCCGAACGGGTCACTGAAGCTTTCTTT. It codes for CASTPERVTEAFF.

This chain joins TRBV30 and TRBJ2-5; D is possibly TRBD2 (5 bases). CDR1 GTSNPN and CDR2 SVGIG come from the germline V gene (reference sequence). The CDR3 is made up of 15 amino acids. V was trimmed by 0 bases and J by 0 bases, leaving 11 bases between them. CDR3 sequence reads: CAWSVYRGNQETQYF. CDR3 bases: TGTGCCTGGAGTGTATATCGGGGAAACCAAGAGACCCAGTACTTC.

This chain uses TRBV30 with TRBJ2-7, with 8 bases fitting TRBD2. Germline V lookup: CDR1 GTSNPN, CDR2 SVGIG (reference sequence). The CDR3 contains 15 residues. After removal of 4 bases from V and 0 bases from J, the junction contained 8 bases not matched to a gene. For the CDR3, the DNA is TGTGCCTGGACTCAGACTAGCGTTAGCTCCTACGAGCAGTACTTC. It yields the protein CAWTQTSVSSYEQYF. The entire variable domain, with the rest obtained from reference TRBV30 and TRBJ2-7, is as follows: SQTIHQWPATLVQPVGSPLSLECTVEGTSNPNLYWYRQAAGRGLQLLFYSVGIGQISSEVPQNLSASRPQDRQFILSSKKLLLSDSGFYLCAWTQTSVSSYEQYFGPGTRLTVT.

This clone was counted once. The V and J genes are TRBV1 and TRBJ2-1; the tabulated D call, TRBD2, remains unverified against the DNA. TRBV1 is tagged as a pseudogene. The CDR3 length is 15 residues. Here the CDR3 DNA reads TGCACCAGCAGCCAAGGAGCGGGGGGGCCGAATGAGCAGTTCTTC. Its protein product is CTSSQGAGGPNEQFF.

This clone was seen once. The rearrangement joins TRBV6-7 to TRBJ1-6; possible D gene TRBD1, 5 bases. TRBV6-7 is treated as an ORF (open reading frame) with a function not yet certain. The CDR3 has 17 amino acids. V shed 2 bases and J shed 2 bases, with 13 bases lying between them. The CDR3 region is CASSYLTPTAYNSPLHF. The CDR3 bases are TGTGCCAGCAGTTACCTCACCCCGACAGCCTATAATTCACCCCTCCACTTT.

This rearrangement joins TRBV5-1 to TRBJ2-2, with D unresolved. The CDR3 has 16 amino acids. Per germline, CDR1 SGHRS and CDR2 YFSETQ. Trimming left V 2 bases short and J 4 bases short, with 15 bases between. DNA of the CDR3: TGCGCCAGCAGCTTACCCCGCCGAGGTGGCACCGGGGAGCTGTTTTTT. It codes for CASSLPRRGGTGELFF.

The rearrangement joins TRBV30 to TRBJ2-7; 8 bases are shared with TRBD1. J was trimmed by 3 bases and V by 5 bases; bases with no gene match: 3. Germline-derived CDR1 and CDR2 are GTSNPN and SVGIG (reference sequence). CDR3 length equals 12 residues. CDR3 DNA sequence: TGTGCCTGGGCCGGGACAGGCTACGAGCAGTACTTC. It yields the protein CAWAGTGYEQYF.

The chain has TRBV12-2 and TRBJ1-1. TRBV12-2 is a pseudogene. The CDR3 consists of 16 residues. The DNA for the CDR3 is TGTGCAAGTCGCTTACCCCCTTATAGAAAAAACACTGAAGCTTTCTTT. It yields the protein CASRLPPYRKNTEAFF.

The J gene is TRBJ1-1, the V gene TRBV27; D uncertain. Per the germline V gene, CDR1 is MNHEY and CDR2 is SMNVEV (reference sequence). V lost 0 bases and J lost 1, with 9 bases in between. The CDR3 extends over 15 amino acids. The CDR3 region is CASSLSPRRNTEAFF. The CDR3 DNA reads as TGTGCCAGCAGTTTATCGCCTCGGAGGAACACTGAAGCTTTCTTT.

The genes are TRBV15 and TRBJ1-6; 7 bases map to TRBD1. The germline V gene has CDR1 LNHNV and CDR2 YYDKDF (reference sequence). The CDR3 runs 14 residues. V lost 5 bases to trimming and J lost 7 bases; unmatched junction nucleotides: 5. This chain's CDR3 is CATSAGTDNSPLHF. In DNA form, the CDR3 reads TGTGCCACCAGCGCCGGGACAGACAATTCACCCCTCCACTTT.

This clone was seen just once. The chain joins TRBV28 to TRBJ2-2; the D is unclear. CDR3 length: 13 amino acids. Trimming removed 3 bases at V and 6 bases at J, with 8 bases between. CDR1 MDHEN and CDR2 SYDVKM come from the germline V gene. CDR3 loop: CASSFVASGELFF. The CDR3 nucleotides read TGTGCCAGCAGTTTCGTAGCTTCCGGGGAGCTGTTTTTT. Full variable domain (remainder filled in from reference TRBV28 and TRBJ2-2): DVKVTQSSRYLVKRTGEKVFLECVQDMDHENMFWYRQDPGLGLRLIYFSYDVKMKEKGDIPEGYSVSREKKERFSLILESASTNQTSMYLCASSFVASGELFFGEGSRLTVL.

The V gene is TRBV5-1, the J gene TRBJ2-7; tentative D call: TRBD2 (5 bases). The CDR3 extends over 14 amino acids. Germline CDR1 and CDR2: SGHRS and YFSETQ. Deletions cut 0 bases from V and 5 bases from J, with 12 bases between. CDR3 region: CASSLEPDYHEQYF. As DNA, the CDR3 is TGCGCCAGCAGCTTGGAACCCGACTATCACGAGCAGTACTTC.

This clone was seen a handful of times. The CDR3 coding sequence is TGTGCCAGCAGCCTTGGGACAGGGGGTGGAATGAACACTGAAGCTTTCTTT. As protein: CASSLGTGGGMNTEAFF. This chain joins TRBV4-2 and TRBJ1-1, with 11 bases identical to TRBD1. The length of the CDR3 is 17 residues. Per germline, CDR1 LGHNA and CDR2 YNFKEQ. Unmatched junction bases numbered 7, after V lost 4 bases and J lost 0 bases.

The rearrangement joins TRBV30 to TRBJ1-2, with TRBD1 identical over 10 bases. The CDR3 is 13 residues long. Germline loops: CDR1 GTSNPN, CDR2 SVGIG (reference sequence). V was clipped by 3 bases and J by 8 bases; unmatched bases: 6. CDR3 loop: CAWRLGTGVGYTF. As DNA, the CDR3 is TGTGCCTGGAGATTAGGGACAGGGGTCGGCTACACCTTC.

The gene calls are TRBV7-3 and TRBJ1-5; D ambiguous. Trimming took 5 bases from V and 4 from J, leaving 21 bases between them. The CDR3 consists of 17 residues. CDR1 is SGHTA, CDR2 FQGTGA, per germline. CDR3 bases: TGTGCCAGCAGCACCCCCCAGGCTCCGGATTCGAATCAGCCCCAGCATTTT. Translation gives CASSTPQAPDSNQPQHF. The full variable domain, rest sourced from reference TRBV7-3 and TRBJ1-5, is GAGVSQTPSNKVTEKGKYVELRCDPISGHTALYWYRQSLGQGPEFLIYFQGTGAADDSGLPNDRFFAVRPEGSVSTLKIQRTERGDSAVYLCASSTPQAPDSNQPQHFGDGTRLSIL.

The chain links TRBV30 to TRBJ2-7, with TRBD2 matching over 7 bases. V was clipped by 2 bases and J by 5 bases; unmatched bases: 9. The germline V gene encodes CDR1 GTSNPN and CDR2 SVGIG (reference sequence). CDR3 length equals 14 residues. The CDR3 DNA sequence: TGTGCCTGGAGTTCTCCCGGGGGGTGGGACGAGCAGTACTTC. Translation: CAWSSPGGWDEQYF.